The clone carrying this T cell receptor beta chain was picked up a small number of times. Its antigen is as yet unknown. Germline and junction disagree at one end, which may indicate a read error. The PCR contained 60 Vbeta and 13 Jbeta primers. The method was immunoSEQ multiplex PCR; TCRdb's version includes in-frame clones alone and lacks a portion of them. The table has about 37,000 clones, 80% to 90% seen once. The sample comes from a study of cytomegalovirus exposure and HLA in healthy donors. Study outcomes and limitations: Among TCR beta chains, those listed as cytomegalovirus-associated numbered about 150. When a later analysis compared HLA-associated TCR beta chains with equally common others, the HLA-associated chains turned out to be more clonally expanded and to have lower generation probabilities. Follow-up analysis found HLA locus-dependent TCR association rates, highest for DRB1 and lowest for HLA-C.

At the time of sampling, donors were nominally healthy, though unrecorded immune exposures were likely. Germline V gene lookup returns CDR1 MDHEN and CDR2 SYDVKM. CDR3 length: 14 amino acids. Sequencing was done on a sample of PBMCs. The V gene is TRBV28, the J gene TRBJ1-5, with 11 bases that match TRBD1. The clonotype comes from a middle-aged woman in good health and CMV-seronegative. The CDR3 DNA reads TGTGCCGGCAGAGGGACAGGGGGAGGTCAGCCCCAGCATTTT. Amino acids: CAGRGTGGGQPQHF.